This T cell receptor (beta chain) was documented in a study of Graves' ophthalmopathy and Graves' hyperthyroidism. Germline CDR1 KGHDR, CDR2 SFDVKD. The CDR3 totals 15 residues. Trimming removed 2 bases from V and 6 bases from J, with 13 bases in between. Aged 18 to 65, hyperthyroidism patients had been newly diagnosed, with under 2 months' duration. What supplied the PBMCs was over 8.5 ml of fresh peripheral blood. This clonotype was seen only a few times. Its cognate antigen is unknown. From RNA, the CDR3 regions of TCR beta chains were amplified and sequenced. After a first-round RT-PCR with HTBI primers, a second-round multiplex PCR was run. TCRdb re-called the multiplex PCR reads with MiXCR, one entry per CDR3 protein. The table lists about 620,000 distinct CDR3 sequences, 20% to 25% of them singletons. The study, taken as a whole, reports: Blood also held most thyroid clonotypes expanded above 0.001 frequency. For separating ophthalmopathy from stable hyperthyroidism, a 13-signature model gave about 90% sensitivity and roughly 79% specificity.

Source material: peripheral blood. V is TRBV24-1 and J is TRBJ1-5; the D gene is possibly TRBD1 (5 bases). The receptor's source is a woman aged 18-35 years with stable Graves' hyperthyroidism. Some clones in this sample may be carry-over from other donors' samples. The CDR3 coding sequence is TGTGCCACCAGTGATTCTGTTGAGCAGGGTCAGCCCCAGCATTTT. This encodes CATSDSVEQGQPQHF.